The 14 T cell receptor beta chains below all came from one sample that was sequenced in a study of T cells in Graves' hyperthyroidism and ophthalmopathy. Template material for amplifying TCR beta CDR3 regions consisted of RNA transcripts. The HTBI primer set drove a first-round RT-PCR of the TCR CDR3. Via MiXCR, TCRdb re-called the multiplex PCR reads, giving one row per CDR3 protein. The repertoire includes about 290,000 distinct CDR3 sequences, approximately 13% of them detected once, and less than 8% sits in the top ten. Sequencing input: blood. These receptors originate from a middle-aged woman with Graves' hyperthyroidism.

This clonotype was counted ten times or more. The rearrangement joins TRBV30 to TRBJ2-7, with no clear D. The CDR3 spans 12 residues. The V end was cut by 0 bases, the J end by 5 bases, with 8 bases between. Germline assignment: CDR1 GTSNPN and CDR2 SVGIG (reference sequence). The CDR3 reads CAWSVNGDEQYF. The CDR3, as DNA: TGTGCCTGGAGTGTAAATGGAGACGAGCAGTACTTC.

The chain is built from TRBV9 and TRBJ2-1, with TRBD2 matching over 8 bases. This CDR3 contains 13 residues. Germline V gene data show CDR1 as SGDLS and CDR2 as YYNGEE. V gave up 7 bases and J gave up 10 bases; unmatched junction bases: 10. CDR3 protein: CASSVSGRGEQFF. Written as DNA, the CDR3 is TGTGCCAGCTCGGTAAGCGGGAGAGGAGAGCAGTTCTTC.

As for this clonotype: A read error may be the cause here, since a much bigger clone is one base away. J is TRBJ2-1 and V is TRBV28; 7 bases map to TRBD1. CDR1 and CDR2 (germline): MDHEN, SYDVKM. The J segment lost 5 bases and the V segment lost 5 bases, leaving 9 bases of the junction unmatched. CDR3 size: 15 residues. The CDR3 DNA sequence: TGTGCCAGCAGTCTCGGACAGGTACGGAACAATGAGCAGTTCTTC. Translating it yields CASSLGQVRNNEQFF.

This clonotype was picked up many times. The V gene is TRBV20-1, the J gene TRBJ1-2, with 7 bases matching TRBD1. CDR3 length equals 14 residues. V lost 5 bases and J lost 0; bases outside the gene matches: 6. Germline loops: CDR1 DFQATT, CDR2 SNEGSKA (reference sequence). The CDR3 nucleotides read TGCAGTGCTGAAGAGGGGGCCACTAACTATGGCTACACCTTC. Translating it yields CSAEEGATNYGYTF.

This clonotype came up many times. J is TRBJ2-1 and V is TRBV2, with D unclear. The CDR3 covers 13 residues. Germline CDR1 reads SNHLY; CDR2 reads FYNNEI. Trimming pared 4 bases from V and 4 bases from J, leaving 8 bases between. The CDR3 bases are TGTGCCAGCAGTGTCGCGCCTTACAATGAGCAGTTCTTC. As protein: CASSVAPYNEQFF. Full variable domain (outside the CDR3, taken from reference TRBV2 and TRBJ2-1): EPEVTQTPSHQVTQMGQEVILRCVPISNHLYFYWYRQILGQKVEFLVSFYNNEISEKSEIFDDQFSVERPDGSNFTLKIRSTKLEDSAMYFCASSVAPYNEQFFGPGTRLTVL.

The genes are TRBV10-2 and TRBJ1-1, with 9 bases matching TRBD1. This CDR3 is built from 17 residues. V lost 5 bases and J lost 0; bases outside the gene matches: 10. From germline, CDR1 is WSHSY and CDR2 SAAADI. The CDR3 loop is CASSPGTGSSVNTEAFF. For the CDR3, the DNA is TGCGCCAGCAGTCCCGGGACAGGGTCTTCAGTGAACACTGAAGCTTTCTTT.

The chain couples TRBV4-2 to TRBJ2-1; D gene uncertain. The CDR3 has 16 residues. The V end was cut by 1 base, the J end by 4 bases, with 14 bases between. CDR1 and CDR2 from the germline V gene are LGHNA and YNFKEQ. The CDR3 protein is CASSQAETPTYNEQFF. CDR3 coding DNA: TGTGCCAGCAGCCAAGCGGAGACTCCCACATACAATGAGCAGTTCTTC.

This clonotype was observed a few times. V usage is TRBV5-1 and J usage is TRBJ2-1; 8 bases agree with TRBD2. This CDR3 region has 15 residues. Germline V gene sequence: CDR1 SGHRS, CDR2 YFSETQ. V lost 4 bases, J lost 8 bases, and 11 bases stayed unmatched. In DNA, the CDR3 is TGCGCCAGCAGCCCCCCCGGGACTAGAGGTCATGAGCAGTTCTTC. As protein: CASSPPGTRGHEQFF.

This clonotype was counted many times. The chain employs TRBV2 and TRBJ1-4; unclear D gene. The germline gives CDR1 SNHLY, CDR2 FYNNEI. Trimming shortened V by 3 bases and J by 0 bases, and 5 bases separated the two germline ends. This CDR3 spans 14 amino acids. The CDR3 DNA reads TGTGCCAGCAGTGAGGGAGCAACTAATGAAAAACTGTTTTTT. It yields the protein CASSEGATNEKLFF.

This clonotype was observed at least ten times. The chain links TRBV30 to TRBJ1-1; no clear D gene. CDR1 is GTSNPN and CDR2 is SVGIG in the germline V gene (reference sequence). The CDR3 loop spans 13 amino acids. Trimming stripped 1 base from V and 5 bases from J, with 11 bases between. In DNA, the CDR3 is TGTGCCTGGAGTGATATGGGGTGGACTGAAGCTTTCTTT. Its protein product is CAWSDMGWTEAFF.

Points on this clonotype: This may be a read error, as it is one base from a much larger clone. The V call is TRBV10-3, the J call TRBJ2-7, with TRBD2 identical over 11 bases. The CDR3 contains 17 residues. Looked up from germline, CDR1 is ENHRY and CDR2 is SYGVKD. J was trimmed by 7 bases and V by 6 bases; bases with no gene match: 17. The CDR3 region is CAIRARTSGSGPHEQYF. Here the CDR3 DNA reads TGTGCCATCAGGGCCAGGACTAGCGGGTCCGGCCCCCATGAGCAGTACTTC.

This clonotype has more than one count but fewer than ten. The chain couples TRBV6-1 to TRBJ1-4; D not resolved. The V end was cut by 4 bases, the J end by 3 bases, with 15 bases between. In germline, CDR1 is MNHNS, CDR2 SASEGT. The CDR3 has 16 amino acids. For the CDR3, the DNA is TGTGCCAGCAGTGGGGGTTCGGAACAGCCTAATGAAAAACTGTTTTTT. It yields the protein CASSGGSEQPNEKLFF.

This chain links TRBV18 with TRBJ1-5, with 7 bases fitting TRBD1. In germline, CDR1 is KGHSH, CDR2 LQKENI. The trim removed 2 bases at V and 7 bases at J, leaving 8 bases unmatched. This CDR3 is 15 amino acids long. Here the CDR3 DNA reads TGTGCCAGCTCACCAGAAAACAGGGGAGGCCAGCCCCAGCATTTT. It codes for CASSPENRGGQPQHF.

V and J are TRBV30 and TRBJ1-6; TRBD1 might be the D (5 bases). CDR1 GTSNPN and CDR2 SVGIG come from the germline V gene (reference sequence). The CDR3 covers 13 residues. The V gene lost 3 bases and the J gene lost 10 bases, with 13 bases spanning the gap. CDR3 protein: CAWRGPTGSPLHF. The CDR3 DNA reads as TGTGCCTGGAGGGGGCCTACCGGGTCACCCCTCCACTTT.